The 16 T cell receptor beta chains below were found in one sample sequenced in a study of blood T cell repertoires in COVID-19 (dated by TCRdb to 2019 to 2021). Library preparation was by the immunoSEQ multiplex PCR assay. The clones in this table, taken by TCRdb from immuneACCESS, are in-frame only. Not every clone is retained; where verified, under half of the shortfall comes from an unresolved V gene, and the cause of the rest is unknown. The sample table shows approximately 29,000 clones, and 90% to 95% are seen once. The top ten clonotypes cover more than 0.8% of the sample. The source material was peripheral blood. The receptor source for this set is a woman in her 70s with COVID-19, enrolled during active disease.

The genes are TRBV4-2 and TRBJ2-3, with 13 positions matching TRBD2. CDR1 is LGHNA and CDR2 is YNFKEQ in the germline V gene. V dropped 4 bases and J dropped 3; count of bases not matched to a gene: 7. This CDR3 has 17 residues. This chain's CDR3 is CASSPGLAGDRTDTQYF. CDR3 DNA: TGTGCCAGCAGCCCAGGACTAGCGGGAGATCGGACAGATACGCAGTATTTT.

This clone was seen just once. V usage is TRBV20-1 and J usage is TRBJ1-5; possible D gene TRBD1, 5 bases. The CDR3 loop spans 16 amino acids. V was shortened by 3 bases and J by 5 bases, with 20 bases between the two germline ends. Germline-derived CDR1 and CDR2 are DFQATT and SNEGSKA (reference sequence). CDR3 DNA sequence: TGCAGTGCTAGTCCCCCAGTGGCAGGGCGCGATCAGCCCCAGCATTTT. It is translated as CSASPPVAGRDQPQHF.

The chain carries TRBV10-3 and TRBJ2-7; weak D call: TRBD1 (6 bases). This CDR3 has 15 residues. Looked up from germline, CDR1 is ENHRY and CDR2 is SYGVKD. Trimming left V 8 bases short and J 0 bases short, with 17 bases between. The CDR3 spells CAIGLGAQSSYEQYF. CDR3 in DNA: TGTGCCATCGGGCTGGGGGCCCAAAGCTCCTACGAGCAGTACTTC.

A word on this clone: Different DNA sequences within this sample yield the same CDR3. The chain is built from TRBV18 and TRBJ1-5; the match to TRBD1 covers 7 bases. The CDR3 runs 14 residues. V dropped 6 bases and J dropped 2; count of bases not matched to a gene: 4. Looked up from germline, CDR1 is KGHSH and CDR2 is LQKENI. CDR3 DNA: TGTGCCAGCTCTCCTACAGGGGGCAATCAGCCCCAGCATTTT. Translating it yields CASSPTGGNQPQHF.

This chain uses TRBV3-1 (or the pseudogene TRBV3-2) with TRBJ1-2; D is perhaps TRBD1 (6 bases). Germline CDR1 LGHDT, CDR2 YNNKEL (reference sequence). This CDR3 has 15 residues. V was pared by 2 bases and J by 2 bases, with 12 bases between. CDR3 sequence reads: CASSQLGGANYGYTF. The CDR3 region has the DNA TGTGCCAGCAGCCAACTAGGGGGGGCCAACTATGGCTACACCTTC.

The CDR3 DNA follows: TGTGCCAGCAGCCGGAACTCACTAGCGTCATCCTACAATGAGCAGTTCTTC. Its translation is CASSRNSLASSYNEQFF. The chain combines TRBV7-2 with TRBJ2-1; 7 bases align to TRBD2. Germline V gives CDR1 SGHTA, CDR2 FQGNSA. CDR3 size: 17 residues. V lost 5 bases and J lost 1; bases outside the gene matches: 11.

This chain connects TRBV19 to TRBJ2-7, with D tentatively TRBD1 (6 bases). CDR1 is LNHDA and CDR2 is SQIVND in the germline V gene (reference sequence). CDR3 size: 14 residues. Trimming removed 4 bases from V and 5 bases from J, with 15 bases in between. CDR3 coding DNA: TGTGCCAGTAGTACACTCGGGACATCCCACGAGCAGTACTTC. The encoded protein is CASSTLGTSHEQYF.

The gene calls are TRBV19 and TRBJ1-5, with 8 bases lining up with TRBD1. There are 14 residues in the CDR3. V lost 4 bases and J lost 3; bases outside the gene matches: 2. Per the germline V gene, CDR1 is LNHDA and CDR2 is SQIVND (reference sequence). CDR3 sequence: CASSKDRANQPQHF. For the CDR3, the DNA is TGTGCCAGTAGTAAGGACAGGGCCAATCAGCCCCAGCATTTT.

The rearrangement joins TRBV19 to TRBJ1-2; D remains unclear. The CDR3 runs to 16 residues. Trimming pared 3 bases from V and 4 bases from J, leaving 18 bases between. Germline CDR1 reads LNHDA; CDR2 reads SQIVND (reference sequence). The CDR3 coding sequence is TGTGCCAGTAGTATCGGGAAACAAGGCCCGAGCTATGGCTACACCTTC. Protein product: CASSIGKQGPSYGYTF.

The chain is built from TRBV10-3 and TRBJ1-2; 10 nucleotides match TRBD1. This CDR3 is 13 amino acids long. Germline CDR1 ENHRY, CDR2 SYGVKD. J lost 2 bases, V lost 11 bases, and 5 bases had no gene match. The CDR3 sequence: CASLGQGNYGYTF. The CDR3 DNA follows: TGTGCCTCCCTGGGACAGGGGAACTATGGCTACACCTTC.

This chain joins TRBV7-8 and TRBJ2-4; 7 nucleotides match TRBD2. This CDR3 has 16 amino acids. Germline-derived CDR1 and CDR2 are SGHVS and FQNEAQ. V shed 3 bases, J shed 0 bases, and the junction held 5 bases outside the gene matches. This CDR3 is CASSLGGEIAKNIQYF. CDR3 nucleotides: TGTGCCAGCAGCTTGGGAGGGGAAATAGCCAAAAACATTCAGTACTTC.

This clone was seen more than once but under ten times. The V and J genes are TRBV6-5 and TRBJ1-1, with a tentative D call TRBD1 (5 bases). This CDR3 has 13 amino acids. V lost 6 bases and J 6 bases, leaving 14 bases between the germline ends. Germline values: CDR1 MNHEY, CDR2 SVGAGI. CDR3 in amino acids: CASRPGLVAEAFF. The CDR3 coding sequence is TGTGCCAGCAGGCCGGGACTGGTGGCTGAAGCTTTCTTT.

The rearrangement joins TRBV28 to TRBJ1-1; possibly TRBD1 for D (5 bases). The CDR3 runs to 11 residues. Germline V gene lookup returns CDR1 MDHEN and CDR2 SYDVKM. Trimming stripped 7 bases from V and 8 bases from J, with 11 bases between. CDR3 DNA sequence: TGTGCCAGCACCCTGCGGGGCGAAGCTTTCTTT. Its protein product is CASTLRGEAFF. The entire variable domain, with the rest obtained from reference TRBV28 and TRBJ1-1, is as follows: DVKVTQSSRYLVKRTGEKVFLECVQDMDHENMFWYRQDPGLGLRLIYFSYDVKMKEKGDIPEGYSVSREKKERFSLILESASTNQTSMYLCASTLRGEAFFGQGTRLTVV.

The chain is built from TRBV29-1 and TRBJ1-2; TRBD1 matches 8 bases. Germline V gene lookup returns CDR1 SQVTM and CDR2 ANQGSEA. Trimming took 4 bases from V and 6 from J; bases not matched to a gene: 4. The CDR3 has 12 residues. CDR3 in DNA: TGCAGCGTTGGACAGGGGACTCATGGCTACACCTTC. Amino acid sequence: CSVGQGTHGYTF.

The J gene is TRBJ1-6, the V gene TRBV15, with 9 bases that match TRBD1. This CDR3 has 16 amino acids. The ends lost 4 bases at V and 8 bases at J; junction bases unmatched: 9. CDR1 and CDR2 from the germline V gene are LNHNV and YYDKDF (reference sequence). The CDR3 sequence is CATSINRGPADSPLHF. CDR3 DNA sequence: TGTGCCACCAGCATTAACAGGGGGCCGGCGGATTCACCCCTCCACTTT.

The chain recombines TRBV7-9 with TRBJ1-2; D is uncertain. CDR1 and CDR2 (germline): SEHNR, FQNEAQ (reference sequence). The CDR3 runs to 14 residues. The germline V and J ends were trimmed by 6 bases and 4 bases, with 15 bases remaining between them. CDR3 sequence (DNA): TGTGCCAGCAGTAGAGCGGACGGCTCCTATGGCTACACCTTC. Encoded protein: CASSRADGSYGYTF.